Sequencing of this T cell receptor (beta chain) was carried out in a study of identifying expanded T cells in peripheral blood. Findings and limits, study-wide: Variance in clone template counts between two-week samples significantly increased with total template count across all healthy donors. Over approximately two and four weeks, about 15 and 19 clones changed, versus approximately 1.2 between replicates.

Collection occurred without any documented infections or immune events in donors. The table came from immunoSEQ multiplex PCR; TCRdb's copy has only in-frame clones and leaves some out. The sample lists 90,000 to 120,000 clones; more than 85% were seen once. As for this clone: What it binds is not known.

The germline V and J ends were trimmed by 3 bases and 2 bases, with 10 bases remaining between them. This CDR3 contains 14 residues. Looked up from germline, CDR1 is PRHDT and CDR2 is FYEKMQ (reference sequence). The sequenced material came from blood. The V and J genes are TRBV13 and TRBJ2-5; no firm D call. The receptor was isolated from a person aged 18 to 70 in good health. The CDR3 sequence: CASSFGWEQETQYF. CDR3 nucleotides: TGTGCCAGCAGCTTTGGATGGGAACAAGAGACCCAGTACTTC.